The present T cell receptor beta chain was sequenced within a study of metastatic and nonmetastatic thyroid tumors. Study-wide background: A comparison of repertoires was made across blood and tumor or nodule tissue from malignant and benign thyroid patients. Study findings and constraints: Patients with malignant thyroid tumors reportedly had significantly higher TCR beta diversity than those with benign nodules, in blood and tumor.

CDR1 SGHVS and CDR2 FNYEAQ come from the germline V gene. V shed 5 bases and J shed 3 bases, with 12 bases lying between them. This CDR3 spans 14 amino acids. In its sample, this clone was seen many times. Its antigen remains unknown. No patient had received any treatment before thyroid surgery. The authors' processing: A classifier of distant metastasis in papillary thyroid cancer was built from CDR3 differences (across clinicopathological groups). TCRdb re-clonotyped the PCR reads via MiXCR. The V and J calls here are based on TCRdb, not the publication. The data hold about 22,000 clones, with more than 15% observed a single time.

V usage is TRBV7-6 and J usage is TRBJ2-3, with D maybe TRBD1 (5 bases). The TCR originated in a male donor with papillary thyroid cancer or a benign thyroid nodule (not recorded which). Some clones in this sample may be carry-over from other donors' samples. The sample consisted of adjacent normal tissue. The CDR3 coding sequence is TGTGCCAGCAGCCAGGGTCAGGGTACAGATACGCAGTATTTT. Translated, it gives CASSQGQGTDTQYF.